This T cell receptor beta chain was documented in a study of cytomegalovirus exposure and HLA in healthy donors. Study in general: A previous analysis identified 95 million to 130 million unique TCR beta sequences derived from about 180 million T cells.

PCR was performed using 60 Vbeta and 13 Jbeta primers. Profiling relied on immunoSEQ multiplex PCR, and the TCRdb table lists in-frame clones only, not all of them. In the table there are over 150,000 clones, around three quarters of which are singletons. With 3 bases clipped from V and 8 bases from J, the junction kept 11 bases outside the gene matches. Germline loops: CDR1 KGHSH, CDR2 LQKENI. The CDR3 sequence is 17 residues long. The clonotype was recovered from a woman under 30 in good health and CMV-seronegative. J is TRBJ1-6 and V is TRBV18, with TRBD1 identical over 9 bases. Sequencing input: PBMCs. CDR3 in amino acids: CASSPIGQGSMHSPLHF. The CDR3 DNA sequence: TGTGCCAGCTCACCGATTGGACAGGGGAGTATGCATTCACCCCTCCACTTT.